The 13 T cell receptor beta chains below all came from one sample that was sequenced in a study of shared clonotypes between healthy human individuals (dated by TCRdb to 2018 to 2021). Library method: the immunoSEQ multiplex PCR assay. TCRdb limited this immuneACCESS table to in-frame rearrangements with V and J called. A share of clones is missing; checked studies link under half to unresolved V genes, and the rest is unexplained. This sample holds over 2 million clones; less than 95% were observed only once. The ten largest clonotypes hold about 0.41% of the sample. Sequencing was done on a sample of naive CD4+ T cells from PBMCs. This specimen's cell subset or site label, interpreted: CD45RA+ positively selected. The receptors stem from a man younger than 35 in good health. Some clones in this sample may be carry-over from other donors' samples.

Turning to this clone: This sample includes further DNA sequences coding for the same CDR3. The chain couples TRBV11-2 to TRBJ2-7; no clear D gene. The CDR3 runs to 13 residues. V dropped 0 bases and J dropped 0 bases, with 3 bases sitting between them. Germline values: CDR1 SGHAT, CDR2 FQNNGV. The CDR3 sequence is CASSLDSSYEQYF. For the CDR3, the DNA is TGTGCCAGCAGCTTAGACAGCTCCTACGAGCAGTACTTC.

This chain joins TRBV4-1 and TRBJ2-7; tentatively, D is TRBD1 or TRBD2 (6 bases each). Germline loops: CDR1 MGHRA, CDR2 YSYEKL. The ends were cut back, 0 bases at V and 10 bases at J, with 13 bases in the middle. The CDR3 has 13 residues. The CDR3 bases are TGCGCCAGCAGCCAAGATAAACAGGGAGGACAGTACTTC. Encoded protein: CASSQDKQGGQYF.

The V and J genes are TRBV6-5 and TRBJ2-7; no clear D gene. Trimming took 6 bases from V and 2 from J, leaving 11 bases between them. Germline loops: CDR1 MNHEY, CDR2 SVGAGI. The CDR3 extends over 13 amino acids. CDR3 loop: CASRLGGTYEQYF. In DNA form, the CDR3 reads TGTGCCAGCAGGCTGGGTGGAACCTACGAGCAGTACTTC.

The CDR3 loop is CASSPGLAGGSWTYEQYF. The CDR3 nucleotides read TGTGCCAGCAGTCCCGGACTAGCGGGGGGATCTTGGACGTACGAGCAGTACTTC. The chain couples TRBV28 to TRBJ2-7; 14 bases map to TRBD2. Germline V gives CDR1 MDHEN, CDR2 SYDVKM. The V gene end was trimmed by 5 bases and the J gene end by 4 bases; junction bases not matched to a gene: 13. The CDR3 spans 18 residues. Full variable domain (missing parts from reference TRBV28 and TRBJ2-7): DVKVTQSSRYLVKRTGEKVFLECVQDMDHENMFWYRQDPGLGLRLIYFSYDVKMKEKGDIPEGYSVSREKKERFSLILESASTNQTSMYLCASSPGLAGGSWTYEQYFGPGTRLTVT.

A remark on this clone: At the DNA level, this CDR3 is encoded by other sequences in the same sample as well. The chain employs TRBV18 and TRBJ1-1, with a possible D match to TRBD1 (6 bases). In germline, CDR1 is KGHSH, CDR2 LQKENI. Trimming removed 4 bases at V and 4 bases at J, with 10 bases between. The CDR3 contains 13 residues. The CDR3, as DNA: TGTGCCAGCTCACAGGGGGAGGGCACTGAAGCTTTCTTT. This sequence encodes CASSQGEGTEAFF.

V and J are TRBV6-1 and TRBJ2-7, with D perhaps assigned TRBD1 or TRBD2 (5 bases each). V was shortened by 2 bases and J by 2 bases, with 22 bases between the two germline ends. The CDR3 covers 18 residues. Germline V gives CDR1 MNHNS, CDR2 SASEGT. The CDR3 is CASSEFRGRQPRPYEQYF. In nucleotides, the CDR3 is TGTGCCAGCAGTGAATTTCGGGGACGACAGCCACGACCCTACGAGCAGTACTTC.

This clone was observed a handful of times. This sequence joins TRBV7-9 and TRBJ1-2; no clear D. Germline CDR1 reads SEHNR; CDR2 reads FQNEAQ (reference sequence). The CDR3 loop spans 11 amino acids. V lost 0 bases, J lost 7 bases, and 3 bases lay in between. In DNA form, the CDR3 reads TGTGCCAGCAGCTTAGCGGGTGGCTACACCTTC. It yields the protein CASSLAGGYTF.

The rearrangement uses TRBV28 and TRBJ2-7; no firm D call. Trimming removed 6 bases from V and 5 bases from J, with 8 bases in between. Germline CDR1 and CDR2: MDHEN and SYDVKM. This CDR3 has 11 residues. CDR3 sequence: CASSPFNEQYF. As DNA, the CDR3 is TGTGCCAGCAGCCCTTTCAACGAGCAGTACTTC. The full variable domain, with the rest looked up from reference TRBV28 and TRBJ2-7, is DVKVTQSSRYLVKRTGEKVFLECVQDMDHENMFWYRQDPGLGLRLIYFSYDVKMKEKGDIPEGYSVSREKKERFSLILESASTNQTSMYLCASSPFNEQYFGPGTRLTVT.

This clone was found once. The rearrangement links TRBV5-1 to TRBJ1-2, with D unclear. Germline loops: CDR1 SGHRS, CDR2 YFSETQ. The V end lost 7 bases, the J end lost 5 bases, and 15 bases lay between the germline ends. The CDR3 contains 13 residues. CDR3 region: CASGNSWTYGYTF. The CDR3 DNA sequence: TGCGCCAGCGGGAACTCTTGGACGTATGGCTACACCTTC.

The chain joins TRBV28 to TRBJ2-2; TRBD2 matches at 11 bases. CDR1 is MDHEN, CDR2 SYDVKM, per germline. The CDR3 is 15 residues long. Trimming removed 11 bases from V and 2 bases from J; junction bases left unmatched: 7. In nucleotides, the CDR3 is TGTGCCGTAGCGGGAGGGCGGGGTAACACCGGGGAGCTGTTTTTT. Translation gives CAVAGGRGNTGELFF.

V gene TRBV5-1 combines with J gene TRBJ1-1; tentative D call: TRBD1 (6 bases). The CDR3 has 13 residues. With 4 bases removed from V and 3 bases from J, the gap between germline ends came to 10 bases. Looked up from germline, CDR1 is SGHRS and CDR2 is YFSETQ. The CDR3 DNA reads TGCGCCAGCAGCGTACGACAGGACACTGAAGCTTTCTTT. Protein sequence: CASSVRQDTEAFF.

The chain couples TRBV2 to TRBJ1-3, with D maybe TRBD1 (5 bases). V dropped 5 bases and J dropped 0 bases, with 8 bases sitting between them. Germline V gene lookup returns CDR1 SNHLY and CDR2 FYNNEI. The CDR3 runs 14 residues. For the CDR3, the DNA is TGTGCCAGCAGTACCGGGGCCTCTGGAAACACCATATATTTT. Protein: CASSTGASGNTIYF.

The CDR3, as DNA: TGTGCCAGCAGTTTTACAGGGACCTATGGCTACACCTTC. Translated, it gives CASSFTGTYGYTF. The chain has TRBV27 and TRBJ1-2; possible D gene TRBD1, 6 bases. Trimming pared 3 bases from V and 4 bases from J, leaving 9 bases between. CDR1 is MNHEY and CDR2 is SMNVEV in the germline V gene (reference sequence). The CDR3 has 13 residues.